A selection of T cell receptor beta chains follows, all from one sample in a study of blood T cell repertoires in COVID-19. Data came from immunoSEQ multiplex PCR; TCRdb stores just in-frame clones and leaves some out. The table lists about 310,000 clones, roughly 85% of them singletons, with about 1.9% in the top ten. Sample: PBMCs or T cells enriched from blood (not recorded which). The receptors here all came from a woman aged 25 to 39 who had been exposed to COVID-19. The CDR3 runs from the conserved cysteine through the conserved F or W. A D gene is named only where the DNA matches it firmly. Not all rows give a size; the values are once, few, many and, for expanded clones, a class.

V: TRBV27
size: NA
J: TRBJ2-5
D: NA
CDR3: CASSLMGAGETQYF
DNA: TGTGCCAGCAGTTTAATGGGCGCGGGGGAGACCCAGTACTTC

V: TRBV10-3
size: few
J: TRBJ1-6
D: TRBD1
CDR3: CAISPRDRHNSPLHF
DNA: TGTGCCATCAGTCCCCGGGACAGGCATAATTCACCCCTCCACTTT

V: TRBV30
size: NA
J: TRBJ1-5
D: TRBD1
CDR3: CAWRQGLGNQPQHF
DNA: TGTGCCTGGCGACAGGGATTAGGCAATCAGCCCCAGCATTTT

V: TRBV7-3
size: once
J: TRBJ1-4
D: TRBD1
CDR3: CASSPTGAGEKLFF
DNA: TGTGCCAGCAGCCCTACAGGGGCGGGTGAAAAACTGTTTTTT

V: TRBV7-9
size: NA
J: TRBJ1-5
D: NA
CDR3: CASSLVGGQGRGQPQHF
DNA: TGTGCCAGCAGCTTAGTTGGTGGTCAGGGGAGGGGTCAGCCCCAGCATTTT

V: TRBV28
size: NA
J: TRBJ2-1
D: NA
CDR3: CASSFDTRWIF
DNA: TGTGCCAGCAGTTTCGATACCAGGTGGATCTTC

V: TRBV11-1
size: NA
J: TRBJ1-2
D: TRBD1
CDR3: CASSLGRQGPGYGYTF
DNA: TGTGCCAGCAGCTTAGGGAGACAGGGTCCAGGGTATGGCTACACCTTC

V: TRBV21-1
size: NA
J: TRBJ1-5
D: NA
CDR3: CASSKRSSNQPQHF
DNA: TGTGCCAGCAGCAAACGCAGTAGCAATCAGCCCCAGCATTTT

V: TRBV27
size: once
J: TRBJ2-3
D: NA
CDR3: CASRTGIRNRDTQYF
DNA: TGTGCCAGCAGGACGGGGATCAGGAATAGAGATACGCAGTATTTT

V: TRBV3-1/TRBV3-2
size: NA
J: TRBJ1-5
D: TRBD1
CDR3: CASSRTGGASNQPQHF
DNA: TGTGCCAGCAGCCGGACAGGGGGCGCGAGCAATCAGCCCCAGCATTTT

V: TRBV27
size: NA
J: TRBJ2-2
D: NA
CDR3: CASSLWQVNTGELFF
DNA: TGTGCCAGCAGTTTATGGCAGGTGAACACCGGGGAGCTGTTTTTT

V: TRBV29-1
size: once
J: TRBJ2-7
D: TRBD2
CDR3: CSVPAGGAEQYF
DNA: TGCAGCGTTCCCGCCGGGGGGGCCGAGCAGTACTTC

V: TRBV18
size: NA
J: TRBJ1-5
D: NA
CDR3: CASSPSRTRNNQPQHF
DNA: TGTGCCAGCTCACCGTCTAGGACACGGAACAATCAGCCCCAGCATTTT

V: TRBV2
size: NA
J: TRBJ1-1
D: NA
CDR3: CASRESTGGAFF
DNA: TGTGCCAGCAGAGAGAGCACCGGCGGGGCTTTCTTT

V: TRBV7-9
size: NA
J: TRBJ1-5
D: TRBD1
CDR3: CASTMSGTEQPQHF
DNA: TGTGCCAGCACCATGTCCGGGACAGAACAGCCCCAGCATTTT

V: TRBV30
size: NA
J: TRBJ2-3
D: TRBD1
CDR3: CAWQGQGKTYTQYF
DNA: TGTGCCTGGCAGGGACAGGGGAAAACATATACGCAGTATTTT

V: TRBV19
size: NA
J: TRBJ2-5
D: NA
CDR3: CASSNRPEETQYF
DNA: TGTGCCAGTAGTAACCGACCGGAGGAGACCCAGTACTTC

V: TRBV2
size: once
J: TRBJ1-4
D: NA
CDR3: CASIRRANEKLFF
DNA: TGTGCCAGCATCCGCAGGGCTAATGAAAAACTGTTTTTT

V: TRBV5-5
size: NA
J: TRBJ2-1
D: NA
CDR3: CASSLNGVSYNEQFF
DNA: TGTGCCAGCAGCTTAAACGGGGTCTCCTACAATGAGCAGTTCTTC

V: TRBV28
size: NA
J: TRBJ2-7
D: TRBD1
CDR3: CASSPWTGSMYEQYF
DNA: TGTGCCAGCAGTCCGTGGACAGGTTCTATGTACGAGCAGTACTTC

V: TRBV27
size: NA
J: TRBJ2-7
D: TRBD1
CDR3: CASSVGTGTYEQYF
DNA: TGTGCCAGCTCCGTGGGGACAGGGACCTACGAGCAGTACTTC

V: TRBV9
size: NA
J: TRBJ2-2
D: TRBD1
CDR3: CASSDLTGTGELFF
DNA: TGTGCCAGCAGCGACCTGACAGGGACCGGGGAGCTGTTTTTT

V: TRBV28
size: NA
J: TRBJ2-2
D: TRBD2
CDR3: CASIGTSANTGELFF
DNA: TGTGCCAGCATAGGGACTAGCGCGAACACCGGGGAGCTGTTTTTT

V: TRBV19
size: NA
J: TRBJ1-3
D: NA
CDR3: CASTDGGSHSGNTIYF
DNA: TGTGCCAGTACCGACGGGGGGTCCCACTCTGGAAACACCATATATTTT

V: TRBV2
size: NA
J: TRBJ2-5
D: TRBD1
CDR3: CASSAPGTGFFYLGTQYF
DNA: TGTGCCAGCAGTGCCCCCGGGACAGGGTTTTTTTATCTGGGGACCCAGTACTTC

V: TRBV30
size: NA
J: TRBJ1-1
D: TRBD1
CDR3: CASNRGSLEPFF
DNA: TGTGCCTCTAACAGGGGATCTCTAGAACCTTTCTTT

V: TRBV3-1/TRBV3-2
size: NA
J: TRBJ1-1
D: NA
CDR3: CASSQPGGGAEAFF
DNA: TGTGCCAGCAGCCAACCGGGGGGAGGGGCTGAAGCTTTCTTT

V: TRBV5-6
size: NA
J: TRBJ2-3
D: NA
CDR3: CASSLAGYTDTQYF
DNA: TGTGCCAGCAGCTTGGCGGGATACACAGATACGCAGTATTTT

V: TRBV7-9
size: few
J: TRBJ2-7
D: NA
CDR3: CASSSNIAEQYF
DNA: TGTGCCAGCAGCTCGAACATAGCTGAGCAGTACTTC

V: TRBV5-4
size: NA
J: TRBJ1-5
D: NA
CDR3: CASSPDASNQPQHF
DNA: TGTGCCAGCAGCCCAGATGCTAGCAATCAGCCCCAGCATTTT

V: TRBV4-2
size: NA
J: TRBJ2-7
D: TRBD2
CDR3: CASSQVGSGVYEQYF
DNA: TGTGCCAGCAGCCAAGTCGGTAGCGGGGTCTACGAGCAGTACTTC

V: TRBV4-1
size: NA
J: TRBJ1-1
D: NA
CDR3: CASSQVGQRAEAFF
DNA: TGCGCCAGCAGCCAAGTAGGACAGCGCGCTGAAGCTTTCTTT

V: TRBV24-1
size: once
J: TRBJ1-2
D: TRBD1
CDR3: CATSDRRQGAYGYTF
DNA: TGTGCCACCAGTGACCGCCGACAGGGAGCCTATGGCTACACCTTC

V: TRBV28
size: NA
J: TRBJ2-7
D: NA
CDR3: CASSWRAASSYEQYF
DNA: TGTGCCAGCAGTTGGAGGGCGGCGAGCTCCTACGAGCAGTACTTC

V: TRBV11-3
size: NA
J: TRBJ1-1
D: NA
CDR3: CASSVDSMNTEAFF
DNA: TGTGCCAGCAGCGTAGACAGTATGAACACTGAAGCTTTCTTT

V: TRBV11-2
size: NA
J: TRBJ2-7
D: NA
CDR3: CASSLAGSSYEQYF
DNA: TGTGCCAGCAGCTTAGCAGGAAGCTCCTACGAGCAGTACTTC

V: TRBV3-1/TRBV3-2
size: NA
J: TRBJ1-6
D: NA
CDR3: CASSPNILGGSRSPLHF
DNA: TGTGCCAGCAGCCCGAACATTCTGGGGGGATCACGTTCACCCCTCCACTTT

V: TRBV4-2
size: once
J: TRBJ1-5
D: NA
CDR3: CASSQDSINNQPQHF
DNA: TGTGCCAGCAGCCAAGACAGTATCAACAATCAGCCCCAGCATTTT

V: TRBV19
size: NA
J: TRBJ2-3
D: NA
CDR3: CASSINRVSTDTQYF
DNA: TGTGCCAGTAGTATAAACAGGGTTAGCACAGATACGCAGTATTTT

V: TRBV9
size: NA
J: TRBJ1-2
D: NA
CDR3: CASSVGTDYGYTF
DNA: TGTGCCAGCAGCGTTGGGACTGATTATGGCTACACCTTC

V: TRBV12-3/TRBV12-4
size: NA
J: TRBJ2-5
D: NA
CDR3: CASSLIRQETQYF
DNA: TGTGCCAGCAGTTTAATCAGACAAGAGACCCAGTACTTC

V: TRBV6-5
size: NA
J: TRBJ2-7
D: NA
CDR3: CASSTGVKYEQYF
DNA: TGTGCCAGCAGCACTGGAGTAAAGTACGAGCAGTACTTC

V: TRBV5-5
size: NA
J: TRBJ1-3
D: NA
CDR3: CASSLEFGWMNTIYF
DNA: TGTGCCAGCAGCTTGGAATTCGGGTGGATGAACACCATATATTTT

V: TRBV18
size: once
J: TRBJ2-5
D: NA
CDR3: CASSPTPRETQYF
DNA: TGTGCCAGCTCCCCAACCCCGAGGGAGACCCAGTACTTC

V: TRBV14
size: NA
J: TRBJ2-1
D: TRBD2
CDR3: CASSLRLAGGREFF
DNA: TGTGCCAGCAGCCTCCGCCTAGCGGGAGGCCGGGAGTTCTTC

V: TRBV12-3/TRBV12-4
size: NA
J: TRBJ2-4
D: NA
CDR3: CASSLLNIQYF
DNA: TGTGCCAGCAGTTTACTCAACATTCAGTACTTC

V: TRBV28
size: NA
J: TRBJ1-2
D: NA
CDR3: CASRFAQGGGYTF
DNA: TGTGCCAGCAGGTTCGCCCAGGGAGGCGGCTACACCTTC

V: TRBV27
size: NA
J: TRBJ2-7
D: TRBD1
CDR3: CASSETGWKTVTYEQYF
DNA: TGTGCCAGCAGTGAGACAGGGTGGAAGACTGTAACCTACGAGCAGTACTTC

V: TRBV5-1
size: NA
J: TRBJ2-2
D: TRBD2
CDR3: CASSLGLAGENTGELFF
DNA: TGCGCCAGCAGCTTGGGTCTAGCGGGAGAGAACACCGGGGAGCTGTTTTTT

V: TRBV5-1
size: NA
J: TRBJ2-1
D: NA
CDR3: CASSLDSGTYNEQFF
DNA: TGCGCCAGCAGCTTGGACAGCGGCACTTACAATGAGCAGTTCTTC

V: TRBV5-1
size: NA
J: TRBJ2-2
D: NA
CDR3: CASSQRRVGSGGTGELFF
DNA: TGCGCCAGCAGCCAAAGACGTGTGGGTAGCGGAGGCACCGGGGAGCTGTTTTTT

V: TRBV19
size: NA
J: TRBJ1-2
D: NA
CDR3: CASSIGAGALGYTF
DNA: TGTGCCAGTAGTATAGGGGCAGGGGCTCTCGGCTACACCTTC